The clone carrying this T cell receptor beta chain was observed many times. Its antigen is undetermined. TCRdb processed the 5' RACE reads anew with MiXCR; each CDR3 protein has one entry. The data contain 80,000 or so distinct CDR3 sequences, 9.4% of them singletons. This entry is derived from a study of neurological immune-mediated disorders. Germline V gene lookup returns CDR1 MDHEN and CDR2 SYDVKM. Trimming removed 6 bases from V and 4 bases from J; junction bases left unmatched: 5. The length of the CDR3 is 14 residues. Notes on the study in general: The greatest TCR clonal expansion appeared in HTLV-1-associated myelopathy and the smallest, falling below healthy controls, in multiple sclerosis.

The sample consisted of PBMCs. This clonotype was sampled from a man over 45 in good health. The J gene is TRBJ1-4, the V gene TRBV28, with TRBD1 identical over 7 bases. CDR3 in DNA: TGTGCCAGCAGCTTGACAGGGTTTAATGAAAAACTGTTTTTT. It yields the protein CASSLTGFNEKLFF.